A selection of T cell receptor beta chains follows, all from one sample in a study of cytomegalovirus exposure and HLA in healthy donors. Clones were read by immunoSEQ multiplex PCR, and TCRdb kept only the in-frame ones, dropping some. The sample yields more than 150,000 clones, approximately 79% seen once. Sequencing was carried out using PBMCs. The receptors originated from a woman aged 50 to 60 in good health and CMV-seropositive. CDR3s include the opening cysteine and the closing phenylalanine or tryptophan. The D gene is left open where the match is weak. Rows may omit the clone size; those that give it use once, few, many or a size class.

CDR3 length: 14
D gene: -
J gene: TRBJ1-2
V gene: TRBV7-2
clone size: once
CDR3 protein: CASSPRGVNYGYTF
CDR3 DNA: TGTGCCAGCAGCCCCAGGGGAGTCAACTATGGCTACACCTTC

CDR3 length: 13
D gene: TRBD2
J gene: TRBJ2-7
V gene: TRBV7-3
clone size: -
CDR3 protein: CASSLLDGREQYF
CDR3 DNA: TGTGCCAGCAGCCTCCTTGACGGGAGGGAGCAGTACTTC

CDR3 length: 14
D gene: -
J gene: TRBJ1-6
V gene: TRBV30
clone size: -
CDR3 protein: CAWALGQGYSPLHF
CDR3 DNA: TGTGCCTGGGCGCTGGGGCAGGGCTATTCACCCCTCCACTTT

CDR3 length: 14
D gene: -
J gene: TRBJ1-5
V gene: TRBV2
clone size: -
CDR3 protein: CASSELGSKQPQHF
CDR3 DNA: TGTGCCAGCAGTGAATTGGGGAGTAAACAGCCCCAGCATTTT

CDR3 length: 16
D gene: TRBD1
J gene: TRBJ1-2
V gene: TRBV2
clone size: -
CDR3 protein: CASSPQTGSGGYGYTF
CDR3 DNA: TGTGCCAGCAGTCCTCAGACAGGGTCTGGCGGCTATGGCTACACCTTC

CDR3 length: 14
D gene: -
J gene: TRBJ1-6
V gene: TRBV9
clone size: -
CDR3 protein: CASSVGDPNPPLHF
CDR3 DNA: TGTGCCAGCAGCGTCGGGGATCCTAATCCACCCCTCCACTTT

CDR3 length: 12
D gene: TRBD2
J gene: TRBJ2-1
V gene: TRBV5-1
clone size: -
CDR3 protein: CASSSGGSEQFF
CDR3 DNA: TGCGCCAGCAGCTCCGGGGGGTCAGAGCAGTTCTTC

CDR3 length: 16
D gene: TRBD1
J gene: TRBJ2-7
V gene: TRBV5-5
clone size: -
CDR3 protein: CASSLVGTGISYEQYF
CDR3 DNA: TGTGCCAGCAGCTTGGTAGGGACAGGGATCTCCTACGAGCAGTACTTC

CDR3 length: 15
D gene: TRBD1
J gene: TRBJ2-7
V gene: TRBV5-1
clone size: -
CDR3 protein: CASSLNDRGSYEQYF
CDR3 DNA: TGCGCCAGCAGCTTGAATGACAGGGGGTCCTACGAGCAGTACTTC

CDR3 length: 15
D gene: TRBD1
J gene: TRBJ1-3
V gene: TRBV7-6
clone size: -
CDR3 protein: CASSEGGLDGNTIYF
CDR3 DNA: TGTGCCAGCAGCGAAGGGGGCCTGGATGGAAACACCATATATTTT

CDR3 length: 16
D gene: -
J gene: TRBJ1-2
V gene: TRBV6-5
clone size: -
CDR3 protein: CASSYSMAGARWGYTF
CDR3 DNA: TGTGCCAGCAGTTACTCGATGGCAGGGGCCCGTTGGGGCTACACCTTC

CDR3 length: 15
D gene: -
J gene: TRBJ2-6
V gene: TRBV29-1
clone size: once
CDR3 protein: CSVAREGVGANVLTF
CDR3 DNA: TGCAGCGTCGCCCGAGAGGGTGTGGGGGCCAACGTCCTGACTTTC

CDR3 length: 14
D gene: -
J gene: TRBJ1-3
V gene: TRBV7-2
clone size: -
CDR3 protein: CASSLVGAGNTIYF
CDR3 DNA: TGTGCCAGCAGCTTAGTAGGGGCCGGAAACACCATATATTTT

CDR3 length: 15
D gene: TRBD2
J gene: TRBJ2-1
V gene: TRBV5-1
clone size: -
CDR3 protein: CASSWTGTSGNEQFF
CDR3 DNA: TGCGCCAGCAGCTGGACCGGGACTAGCGGCAATGAGCAGTTCTTC

CDR3 length: 12
D gene: -
J gene: TRBJ2-7
V gene: TRBV6-6
clone size: -
CDR3 protein: CASSYAYREQYF
CDR3 DNA: TGTGCCAGCAGTTACGCTTACAGGGAGCAGTACTTC

CDR3 length: 19
D gene: TRBD2
J gene: TRBJ2-1
V gene: TRBV27
clone size: once
CDR3 protein: CASSPLPGTSGGALDEQFF
CDR3 DNA: TGTGCCAGCAGTCCCCTCCCCGGGACTAGCGGGGGGGCATTGGATGAGCAGTTCTTC

CDR3 length: 12
D gene: TRBD1
J gene: TRBJ2-1
V gene: TRBV4-2
clone size: once
CDR3 protein: CASSPTGTEQFF
CDR3 DNA: TGTGCCAGCAGCCCGACAGGGACTGAGCAGTTCTTC

CDR3 length: 15
D gene: TRBD1
J gene: TRBJ1-3
V gene: TRBV19
clone size: -
CDR3 protein: CASAAGTEAGNTIYF
CDR3 DNA: TGTGCCAGTGCCGCCGGGACAGAAGCTGGAAACACCATATATTTT

CDR3 length: 15
D gene: TRBD2
J gene: TRBJ2-7
V gene: TRBV27
clone size: -
CDR3 protein: CASSLSPGGGYEQYF
CDR3 DNA: TGTGCCAGCAGTTTATCGCCAGGCGGGGGGTACGAGCAGTACTTC

CDR3 length: 15
D gene: -
J gene: TRBJ1-1
V gene: TRBV18
clone size: -
CDR3 protein: CASSLFDKLNTEAFF
CDR3 DNA: TGTGCCAGCTCACTCTTCGACAAATTGAACACTGAAGCTTTCTTT

CDR3 length: 15
D gene: -
J gene: TRBJ2-1
V gene: TRBV7-9
clone size: -
CDR3 protein: CASSLPGISYNEQFF
CDR3 DNA: TGTGCCAGCAGCCTCCCGGGAATAAGCTACAATGAGCAGTTCTTC

CDR3 length: 15
D gene: -
J gene: TRBJ2-7
V gene: TRBV11-3
clone size: -
CDR3 protein: CASSLGEGSTYEQYF
CDR3 DNA: TGTGCCAGCAGCTTAGGAGAGGGCAGCACCTACGAGCAGTACTTC

CDR3 length: 16
D gene: -
J gene: TRBJ1-3
V gene: TRBV7-6
clone size: -
CDR3 protein: CASTSAGGGVGNTIYF
CDR3 DNA: TGTGCCAGCACCTCTGCGGGTGGAGGGGTGGGAAACACCATATATTTT

CDR3 length: 14
D gene: -
J gene: TRBJ1-1
V gene: TRBV9
clone size: -
CDR3 protein: CASSLSGERAEAFF
CDR3 DNA: TGTGCCAGCTCCCTATCGGGGGAACGGGCTGAAGCTTTCTTT

CDR3 length: 13
D gene: -
J gene: TRBJ1-1
V gene: TRBV19
clone size: few
CDR3 protein: CASSSAGNTEAFF
CDR3 DNA: TGTGCCAGTTCTTCGGCGGGGAACACTGAAGCTTTCTTT

CDR3 length: 14
D gene: -
J gene: TRBJ1-2
V gene: TRBV19
clone size: -
CDR3 protein: CASSSQVRIYGYTF
CDR3 DNA: TGTGCCAGTTCCTCCCAGGTCCGGATTTATGGCTACACCTTC

CDR3 length: 13
D gene: TRBD1
J gene: TRBJ1-2
V gene: TRBV6-1
clone size: -
CDR3 protein: CATSDRASYGYTF
CDR3 DNA: TGTGCCACCTCGGACAGGGCGTCCTATGGCTACACCTTC

CDR3 length: 13
D gene: -
J gene: TRBJ2-3
V gene: TRBV5-1
clone size: -
CDR3 protein: CASSLATGDTQYF
CDR3 DNA: TGCGCCAGCAGCTTGGCCACGGGAGATACGCAGTATTTT

CDR3 length: 13
D gene: -
J gene: TRBJ1-2
V gene: TRBV6-5
clone size: -
CDR3 protein: CASRLLGANGYTF
CDR3 DNA: TGTGCCAGCAGACTCCTCGGAGCAAATGGCTACACCTTC

CDR3 length: 12
D gene: TRBD2
J gene: TRBJ2-7
V gene: TRBV6-1
clone size: -
CDR3 protein: CASRTSGYEQYF
CDR3 DNA: TGTGCCTCGAGGACTAGCGGCTACGAGCAGTACTTC

CDR3 length: 13
D gene: -
J gene: TRBJ1-1
V gene: TRBV10-3
clone size: -
CDR3 protein: CAISRGRDTEAFF
CDR3 DNA: TGTGCCATCAGCAGGGGCCGGGACACTGAAGCTTTCTTT

CDR3 length: 13
D gene: -
J gene: TRBJ2-4
V gene: TRBV25-1
clone size: -
CDR3 protein: CATSGEPPNIQYF
CDR3 DNA: TGTGCCACCAGTGGGGAGCCACCGAACATTCAGTACTTC

CDR3 length: 15
D gene: -
J gene: TRBJ1-1
V gene: TRBV6-6
clone size: -
CDR3 protein: CASRRTTIEGVEAFF
CDR3 DNA: TGTGCCAGCAGACGGACAACAATTGAGGGGGTTGAAGCTTTCTTT

CDR3 length: 16
D gene: TRBD2
J gene: TRBJ2-3
V gene: TRBV5-1
clone size: -
CDR3 protein: CASSPGGRAGTDTQYF
CDR3 DNA: TGCGCCAGCAGCCCGGGGGGTCGAGCGGGCACAGATACGCAGTATTTT

CDR3 length: 15
D gene: -
J gene: TRBJ2-3
V gene: TRBV11-2
clone size: -
CDR3 protein: CASSLPDPGADTQYF
CDR3 DNA: TGTGCCAGCAGCTTACCTGATCCCGGGGCAGATACGCAGTATTTT

CDR3 length: 15
D gene: TRBD2
J gene: TRBJ2-3
V gene: TRBV2
clone size: -
CDR3 protein: CASSGTSGGTDTQYF
CDR3 DNA: TGTGCCAGCAGTGGGACTAGCGGGGGCACAGATACGCAGTATTTT

CDR3 length: 15
D gene: -
J gene: TRBJ2-3
V gene: TRBV7-2
clone size: -
CDR3 protein: CASSLHPTSTDTQYF
CDR3 DNA: TGTGCCAGCAGCTTACATCCCACTAGCACAGATACGCAGTATTTT

CDR3 length: 12
D gene: -
J gene: TRBJ2-3
V gene: TRBV7-9
clone size: -
CDR3 protein: CASSVSTDTQYF
CDR3 DNA: TGTGCCAGCAGTGTAAGCACAGATACGCAGTATTTT

CDR3 length: 20
D gene: TRBD2
J gene: TRBJ2-7
V gene: TRBV14
clone size: once
CDR3 protein: CASSHTGNGLADPSSYEQYF
CDR3 DNA: TGTGCCAGCAGCCACACAGGCAACGGACTAGCGGACCCGAGCTCCTACGAGCAGTACTTC

CDR3 length: 13
D gene: -
J gene: TRBJ2-1
V gene: TRBV6-6
clone size: -
CDR3 protein: CASSYLSVNEQFF
CDR3 DNA: TGTGCCAGCAGTTACTTATCCGTGAATGAGCAGTTCTTC

CDR3 length: 11
D gene: TRBD1
J gene: TRBJ2-7
V gene: TRBV12-5
clone size: -
CDR3 protein: CASHRGYEQYF
CDR3 DNA: TGTGCTAGCCACAGGGGCTACGAGCAGTACTTC

CDR3 length: 11
D gene: -
J gene: TRBJ2-2
V gene: TRBV9
clone size: -
CDR3 protein: CASKGAGELFF
CDR3 DNA: TGTGCCAGCAAGGGGGCCGGGGAGCTGTTTTTT

CDR3 length: 15
D gene: TRBD1
J gene: TRBJ2-7
V gene: TRBV6-6
clone size: -
CDR3 protein: CASSYPRTGDYEQYF
CDR3 DNA: TGTGCCAGCAGTTACCCACGGACAGGGGACTACGAGCAGTACTTC

CDR3 length: 16
D gene: TRBD1
J gene: TRBJ1-2
V gene: TRBV5-1
clone size: -
CDR3 protein: CASSFWDGTGVDGYTF
CDR3 DNA: TGCGCCAGCAGCTTCTGGGACGGGACAGGGGTTGACGGCTACACCTTC

CDR3 length: 15
D gene: -
J gene: TRBJ1-1
V gene: TRBV25-1
clone size: -
CDR3 protein: CASSAWGGLNTEAFF
CDR3 DNA: TGTGCCAGCAGTGCCTGGGGGGGCCTGAACACTGAAGCTTTCTTT

CDR3 length: 15
D gene: TRBD1
J gene: TRBJ2-2
V gene: TRBV7-9
clone size: -
CDR3 protein: CASSLGTGGSGELFF
CDR3 DNA: TGTGCCAGCAGCTTAGGGACAGGGGGCTCCGGGGAGCTGTTTTTT

CDR3 length: 16
D gene: TRBD2
J gene: TRBJ2-3
V gene: TRBV5-1
clone size: few
CDR3 protein: CASSLYSGGAADTQYF
CDR3 DNA: TGCGCCAGCAGCTTGTATAGCGGGGGGGCGGCAGATACGCAGTATTTT

CDR3 length: 15
D gene: -
J gene: TRBJ1-2
V gene: TRBV27
clone size: -
CDR3 protein: CASSLFARPSAGYTF
CDR3 DNA: TGTGCCAGCAGTTTATTCGCCAGGCCCTCCGCTGGCTACACCTTC

CDR3 length: 15
D gene: -
J gene: TRBJ1-5
V gene: TRBV18
clone size: -
CDR3 protein: CASSPQRAPNQPQHF
CDR3 DNA: TGTGCCAGCTCCCCCCAGCGGGCCCCCAATCAGCCCCAGCATTTT

CDR3 length: 14
D gene: -
J gene: TRBJ2-7
V gene: TRBV2
clone size: -
CDR3 protein: CASSILEADYEQYF
CDR3 DNA: TGTGCCAGCAGTATCCTCGAAGCGGACTACGAGCAGTACTTC

CDR3 length: 13
D gene: -
J gene: TRBJ1-2
V gene: TRBV15
clone size: -
CDR3 protein: CATSLISGTAVLF
CDR3 DNA: TGTGCCACCAGCCTTATTAGCGGGACCGCGGTTTTATTC

CDR3 length: 15
D gene: -
J gene: TRBJ2-1
V gene: TRBV14
clone size: -
CDR3 protein: CASSPWGGGGNEQFF
CDR3 DNA: TGTGCCAGCAGTCCCTGGGGCGGGGGCGGGAATGAGCAGTTCTTC

CDR3 length: 15
D gene: TRBD1
J gene: TRBJ2-3
V gene: TRBV9
clone size: -
CDR3 protein: CASSASGQPTDTQYF
CDR3 DNA: TGTGCCAGCAGCGCATCGGGACAGCCAACAGATACGCAGTATTTT